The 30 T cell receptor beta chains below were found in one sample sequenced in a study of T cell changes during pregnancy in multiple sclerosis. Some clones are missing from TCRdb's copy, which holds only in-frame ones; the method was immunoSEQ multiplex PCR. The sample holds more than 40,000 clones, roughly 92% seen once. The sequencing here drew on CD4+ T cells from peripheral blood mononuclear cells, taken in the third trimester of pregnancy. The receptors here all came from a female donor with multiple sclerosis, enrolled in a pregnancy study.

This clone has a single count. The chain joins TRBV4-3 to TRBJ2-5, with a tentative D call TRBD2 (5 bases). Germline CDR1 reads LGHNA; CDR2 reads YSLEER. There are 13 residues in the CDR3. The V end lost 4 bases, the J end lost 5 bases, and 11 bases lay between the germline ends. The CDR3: CASSRIRRETQYF. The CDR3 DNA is TGCGCCAGCAGCCGCATAAGGAGGGAGACCCAGTACTTC.

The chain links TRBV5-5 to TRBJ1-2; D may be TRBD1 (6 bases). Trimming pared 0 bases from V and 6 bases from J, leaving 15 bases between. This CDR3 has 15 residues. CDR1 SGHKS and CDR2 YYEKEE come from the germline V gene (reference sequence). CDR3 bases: TGTGCCAGCAGCTTGGATGGGGGCGCTTGGGATGGCTACACCTTC. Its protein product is CASSLDGGAWDGYTF.

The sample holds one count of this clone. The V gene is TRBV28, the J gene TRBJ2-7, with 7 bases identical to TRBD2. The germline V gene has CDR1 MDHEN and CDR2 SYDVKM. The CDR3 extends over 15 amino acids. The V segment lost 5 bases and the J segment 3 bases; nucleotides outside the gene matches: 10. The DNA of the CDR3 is TGTGCCAGCAGTGGAGGGCCGGGGGGTGTCTACGAGCAGTACTTC. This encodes CASSGGPGGVYEQYF.

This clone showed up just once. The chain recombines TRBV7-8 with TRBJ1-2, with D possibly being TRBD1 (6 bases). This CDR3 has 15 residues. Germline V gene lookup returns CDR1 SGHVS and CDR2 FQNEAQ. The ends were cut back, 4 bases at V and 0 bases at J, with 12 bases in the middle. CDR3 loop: CASSSGGAANYGYTF. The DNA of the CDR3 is TGTGCCAGCAGCTCTGGGGGGGCTGCTAACTATGGCTACACCTTC.

The CDR3 DNA reads as TGTGCCAGCAGCGCCCGACAGGGGGCGCGTCTAGAGGACACCGGGGAGCTGTTTTTT. This translates into CASSARQGARLEDTGELFF. The chain links TRBV13 to TRBJ2-2; the match to TRBD1 covers 10 bases. V shed 5 bases, J shed 3 bases, and the junction held 15 bases outside the gene matches. Per germline, CDR1 PRHDT and CDR2 FYEKMQ (reference sequence). The CDR3 spans 19 residues.

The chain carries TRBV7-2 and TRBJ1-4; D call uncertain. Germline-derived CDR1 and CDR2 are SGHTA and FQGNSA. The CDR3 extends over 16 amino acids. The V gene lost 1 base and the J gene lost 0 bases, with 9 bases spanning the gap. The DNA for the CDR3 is TGTGCCAGCAGCTTAGTGAGGCCCACAACTAATGAAAAACTGTTTTTT. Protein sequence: CASSLVRPTTNEKLFF.

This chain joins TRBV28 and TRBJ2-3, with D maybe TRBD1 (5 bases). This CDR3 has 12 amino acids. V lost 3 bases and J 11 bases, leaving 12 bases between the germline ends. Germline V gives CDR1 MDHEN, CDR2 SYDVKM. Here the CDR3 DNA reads TGTGCCAGCAGTTTCCCAGGGAACGGGCAGTATTTT. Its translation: CASSFPGNGQYF.

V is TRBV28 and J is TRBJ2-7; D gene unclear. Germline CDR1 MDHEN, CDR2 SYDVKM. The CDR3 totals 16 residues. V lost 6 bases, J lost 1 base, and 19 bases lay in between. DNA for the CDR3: TGTGCCAGCAGACGCCATACCCAGGCCGTATCCTACGAGCAGTACTTC. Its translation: CASRRHTQAVSYEQYF.

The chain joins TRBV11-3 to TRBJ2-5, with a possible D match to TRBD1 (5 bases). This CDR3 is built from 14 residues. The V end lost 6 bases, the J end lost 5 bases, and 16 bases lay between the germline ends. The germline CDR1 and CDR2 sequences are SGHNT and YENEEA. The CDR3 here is CASSPGRAPETQYF. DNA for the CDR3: TGTGCCAGCAGTCCGGGCAGGGCCCCCGAGACCCAGTACTTC. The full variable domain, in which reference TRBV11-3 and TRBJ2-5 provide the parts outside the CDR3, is EAGVVQSPRYKIIEKKQPVAFWCNPISGHNTLYWYLQNLGQGPELLIRYENEEAVDDSQLPKDRFSAERLKGVDSTLKIQPAELGDSAVYLCASSPGRAPETQYFGPGTRLLVL.

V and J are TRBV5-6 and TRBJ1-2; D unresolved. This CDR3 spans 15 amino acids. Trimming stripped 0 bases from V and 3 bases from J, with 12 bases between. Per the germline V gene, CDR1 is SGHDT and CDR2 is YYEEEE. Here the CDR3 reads CASSLGGGQDYGYTF. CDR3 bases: TGTGCCAGCAGCTTGGGGGGAGGGCAAGACTATGGCTACACCTTC.

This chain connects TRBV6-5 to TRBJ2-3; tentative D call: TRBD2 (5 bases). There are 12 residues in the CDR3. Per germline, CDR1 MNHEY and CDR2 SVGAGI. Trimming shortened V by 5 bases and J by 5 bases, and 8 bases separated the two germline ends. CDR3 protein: CASSNRGDTQYF. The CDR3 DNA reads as TGTGCCAGCAGTAACCGGGGAGATACGCAGTATTTT.

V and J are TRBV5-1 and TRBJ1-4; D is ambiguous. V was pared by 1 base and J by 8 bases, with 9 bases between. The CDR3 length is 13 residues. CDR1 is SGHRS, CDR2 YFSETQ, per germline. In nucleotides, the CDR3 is TGCGCCAGCAGCTTGACGTTGAGAGAAAAACTGTTTTTT. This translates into CASSLTLREKLFF.

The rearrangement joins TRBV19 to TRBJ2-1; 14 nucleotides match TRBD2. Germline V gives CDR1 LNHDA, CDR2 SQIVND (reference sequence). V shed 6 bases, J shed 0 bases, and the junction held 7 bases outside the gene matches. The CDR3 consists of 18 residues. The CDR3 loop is CASSPGTSGRSSYNEQFF. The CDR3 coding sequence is TGTGCCAGTAGCCCCGGGACTAGCGGGAGAAGCTCCTACAATGAGCAGTTCTTC.

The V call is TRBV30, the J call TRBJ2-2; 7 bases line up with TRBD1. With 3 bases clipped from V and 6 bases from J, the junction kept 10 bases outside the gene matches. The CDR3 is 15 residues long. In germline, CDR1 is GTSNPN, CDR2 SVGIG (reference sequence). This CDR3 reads CAWRGEGALPGELFF. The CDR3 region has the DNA TGTGCCTGGAGAGGAGAGGGGGCGCTGCCCGGGGAGCTGTTTTTT.

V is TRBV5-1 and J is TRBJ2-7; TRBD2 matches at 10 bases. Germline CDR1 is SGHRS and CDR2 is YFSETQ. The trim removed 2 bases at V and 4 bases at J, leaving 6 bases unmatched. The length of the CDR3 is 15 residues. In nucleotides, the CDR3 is TGCGCCAGCAGCTTCGGGACTAGCGAAGGATACGAGCAGTACTTC. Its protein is CASSFGTSEGYEQYF.

The CDR3 loop reads CANAGTPETYEQYF. The CDR3 DNA reads as TGTGCCAACGCCGGGACTCCAGAGACCTACGAGCAGTACTTC. V and J are TRBV6-5 and TRBJ2-7, with a weak D call TRBD2 (6 bases). This CDR3 is built from 14 residues. Germline loops: CDR1 MNHEY, CDR2 SVGAGI. V shed 10 bases and J shed 2 bases, with 18 bases lying between them.

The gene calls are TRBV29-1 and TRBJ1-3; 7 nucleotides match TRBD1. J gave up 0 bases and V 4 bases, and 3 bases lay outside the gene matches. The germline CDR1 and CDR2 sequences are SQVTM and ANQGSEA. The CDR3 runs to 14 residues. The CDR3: CSVGTGVSGNTIYF. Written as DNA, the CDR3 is TGCAGCGTTGGGACAGGCGTCTCTGGAAACACCATATATTTT.

Written as DNA, the CDR3 is TGTGCCAGCAAACCAGGGGTGGGCGAGCAGTACTTC. This gives the protein CASKPGVGEQYF. V is TRBV6-1 and J is TRBJ2-7, with D tentatively TRBD1 (6 bases). Per the germline V gene, CDR1 is MNHNS and CDR2 is SASEGT. Trimming left V 7 bases short and J 6 bases short, with 13 bases between. This CDR3 has 12 residues.

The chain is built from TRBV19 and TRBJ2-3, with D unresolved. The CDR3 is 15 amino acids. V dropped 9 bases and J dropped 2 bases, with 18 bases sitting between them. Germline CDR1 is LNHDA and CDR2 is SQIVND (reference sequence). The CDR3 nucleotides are TGTGCCAGCCAAGTCCACACGTCAAACACAGATACGCAGTATTTT. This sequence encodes CASQVHTSNTDTQYF.

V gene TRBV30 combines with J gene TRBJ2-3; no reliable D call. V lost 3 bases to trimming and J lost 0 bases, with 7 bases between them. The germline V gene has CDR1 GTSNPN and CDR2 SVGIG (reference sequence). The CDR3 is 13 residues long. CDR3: CAWRSRSTDTQYF. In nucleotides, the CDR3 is TGTGCCTGGAGATCCCGTAGCACAGATACGCAGTATTTT. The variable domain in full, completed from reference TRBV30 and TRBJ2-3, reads SQTIHQWPATLVQPVGSPLSLECTVEGTSNPNLYWYRQAAGRGLQLLFYSVGIGQISSEVPQNLSASRPQDRQFILSSKKLLLSDSGFYLCAWRSRSTDTQYFGPGTRLTVL.

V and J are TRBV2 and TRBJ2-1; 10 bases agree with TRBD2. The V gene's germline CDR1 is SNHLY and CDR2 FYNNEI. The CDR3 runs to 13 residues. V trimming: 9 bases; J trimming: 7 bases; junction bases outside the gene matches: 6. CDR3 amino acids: CARTSGRGNEQFF. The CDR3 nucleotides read TGTGCCAGGACAAGCGGGAGGGGGAATGAGCAGTTCTTC.

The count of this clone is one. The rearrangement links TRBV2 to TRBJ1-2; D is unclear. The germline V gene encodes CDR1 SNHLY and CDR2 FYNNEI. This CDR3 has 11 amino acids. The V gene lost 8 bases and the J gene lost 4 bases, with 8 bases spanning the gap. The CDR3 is CASRRLYGYTF. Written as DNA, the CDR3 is TGTGCCAGCCGCCGACTCTATGGCTACACCTTC.

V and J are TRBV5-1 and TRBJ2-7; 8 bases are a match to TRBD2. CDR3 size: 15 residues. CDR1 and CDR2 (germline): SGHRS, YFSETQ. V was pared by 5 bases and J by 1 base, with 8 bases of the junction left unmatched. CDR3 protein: CASRPSSGHSYEQYF. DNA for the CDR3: TGCGCCAGCAGACCCTCTAGCGGGCATTCCTACGAGCAGTACTTC.

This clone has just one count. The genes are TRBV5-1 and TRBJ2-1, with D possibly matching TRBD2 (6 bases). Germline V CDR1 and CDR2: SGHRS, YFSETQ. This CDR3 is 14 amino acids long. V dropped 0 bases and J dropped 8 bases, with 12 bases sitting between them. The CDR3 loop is CASSLVSGVHEQFF. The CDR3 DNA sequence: TGCGCCAGCAGCTTGGTATCGGGGGTTCATGAGCAGTTCTTC.

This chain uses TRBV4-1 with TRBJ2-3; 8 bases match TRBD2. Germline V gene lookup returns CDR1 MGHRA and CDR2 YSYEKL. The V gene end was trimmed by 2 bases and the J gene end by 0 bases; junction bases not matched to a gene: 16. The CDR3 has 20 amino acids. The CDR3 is CASSQTFSREGSTSTDTQYF. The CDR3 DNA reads TGCGCCAGCAGCCAAACGTTCAGCCGGGAGGGATCGACTAGCACAGATACGCAGTATTTT.

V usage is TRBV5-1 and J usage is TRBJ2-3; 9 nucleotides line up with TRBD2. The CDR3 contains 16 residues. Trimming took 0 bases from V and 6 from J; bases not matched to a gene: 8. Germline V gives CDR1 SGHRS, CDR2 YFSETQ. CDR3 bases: TGCGCCAGCAGCTTGGCCATTAGCGGGAGTTGGGATACGCAGTATTTT. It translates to CASSLAISGSWDTQYF.

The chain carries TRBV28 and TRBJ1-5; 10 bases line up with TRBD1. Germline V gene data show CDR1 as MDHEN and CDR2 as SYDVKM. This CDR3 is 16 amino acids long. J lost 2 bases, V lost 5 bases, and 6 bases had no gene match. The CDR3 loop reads CASSPRTGGGNQPQHF. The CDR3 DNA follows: TGTGCCAGCAGTCCTCGGACAGGGGGTGGCAATCAGCCCCAGCATTTT.

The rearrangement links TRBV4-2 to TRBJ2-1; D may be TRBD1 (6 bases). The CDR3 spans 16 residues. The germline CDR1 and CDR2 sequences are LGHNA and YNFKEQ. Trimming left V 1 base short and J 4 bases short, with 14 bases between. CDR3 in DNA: TGTGCCAGCAGCCAAGCCAACAGGGTTCGGTACAATGAGCAGTTCTTC. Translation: CASSQANRVRYNEQFF.

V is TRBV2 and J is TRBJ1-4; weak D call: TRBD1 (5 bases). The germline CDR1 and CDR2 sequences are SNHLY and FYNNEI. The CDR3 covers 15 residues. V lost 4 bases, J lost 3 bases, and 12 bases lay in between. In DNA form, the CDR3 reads TGTGCCAGCAGTGGGCAGGGAGGCGCTAATGAAAAACTGTTTTTT. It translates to CASSGQGGANEKLFF.

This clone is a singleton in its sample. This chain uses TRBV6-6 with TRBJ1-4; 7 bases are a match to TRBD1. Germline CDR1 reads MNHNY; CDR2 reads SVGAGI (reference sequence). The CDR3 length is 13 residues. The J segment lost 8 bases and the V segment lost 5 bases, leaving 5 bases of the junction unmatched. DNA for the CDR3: TGTGCCAGCAGTGGGTTAGGGGGCGAAAAACTGTTTTTT. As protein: CASSGLGGEKLFF.